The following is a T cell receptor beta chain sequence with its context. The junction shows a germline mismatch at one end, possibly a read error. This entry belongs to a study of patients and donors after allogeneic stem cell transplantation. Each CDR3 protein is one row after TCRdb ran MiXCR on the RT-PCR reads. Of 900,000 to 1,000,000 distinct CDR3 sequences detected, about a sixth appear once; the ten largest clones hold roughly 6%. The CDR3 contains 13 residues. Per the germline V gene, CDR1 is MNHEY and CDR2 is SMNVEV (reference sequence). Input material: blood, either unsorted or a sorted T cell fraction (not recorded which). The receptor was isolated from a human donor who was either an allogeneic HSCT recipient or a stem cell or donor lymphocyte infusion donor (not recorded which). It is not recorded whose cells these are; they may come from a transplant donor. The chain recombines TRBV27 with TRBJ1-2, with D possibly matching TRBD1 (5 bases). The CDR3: CVSSQYGDSGYTF. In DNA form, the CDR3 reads TGTGTCAGCAGTCAATATGGGGACTCTGGCTACACCTTC.